This T cell receptor beta chain emerged from a study of CD8+ T cells in alopecia areata. Study-wide background: The protocol delivered tofacitinib for 6 to 18 months, then withdrew it for 6 months.

Germline V CDR1 and CDR2: SGHTA, FQGNSA. The CDR3 is made up of 15 amino acids. V was trimmed by 1 base and J by 6 bases, leaving 14 bases between them. Reverse transcription of extracted RNA yielded cDNA, which provided the sequencing template. TCRdb keeps only in-frame clones here, not all; method: immunoSEQ multiplex PCR. The table has 150,000 or so clones, approximately 50% seen once. The V gene is TRBV7-2, the J gene TRBJ2-3; D unresolved. The TCR comes from a human donor with alopecia areata. Sequencing input: CD4+ T cells sorted from blood. For the CDR3, the DNA is TGTGCCAGCAGCTTAGTAGCCTTGAGCTACGATACGCAGTATTTT. Translated, it gives CASSLVALSYDTQYF.